Below, one TCR beta chain is given with its context. Germline-derived CDR1 and CDR2 are MNHEY and SVGEGT. The CDR3 sequence is 13 residues long. The ends were cut back, 0 bases at V and 2 bases at J, with 5 bases in the middle. These data originate in a study of T cells after yellow fever vaccination. TCRdb redid the calling of the 5' RACE reads with MiXCR, one entry per CDR3 protein. The table has approximately 130,000 distinct CDR3 sequences, approximately 16% seen once. This clonotype was sampled from a man between 18 and 29 years old who received the YFV17D yellow fever vaccine. This material consisted of CD8+ T cells sorted from PBMCs, taken 5 days after the yellow fever booster vaccination. This chain joins TRBV6-2 or TRBV6-3 and TRBJ2-7; D not resolved. The CDR3 bases are TGTGCCAGCAGTTACTCTGGACCCTACGAGCAGTACTTC. Translation: CASSYSGPYEQYF.